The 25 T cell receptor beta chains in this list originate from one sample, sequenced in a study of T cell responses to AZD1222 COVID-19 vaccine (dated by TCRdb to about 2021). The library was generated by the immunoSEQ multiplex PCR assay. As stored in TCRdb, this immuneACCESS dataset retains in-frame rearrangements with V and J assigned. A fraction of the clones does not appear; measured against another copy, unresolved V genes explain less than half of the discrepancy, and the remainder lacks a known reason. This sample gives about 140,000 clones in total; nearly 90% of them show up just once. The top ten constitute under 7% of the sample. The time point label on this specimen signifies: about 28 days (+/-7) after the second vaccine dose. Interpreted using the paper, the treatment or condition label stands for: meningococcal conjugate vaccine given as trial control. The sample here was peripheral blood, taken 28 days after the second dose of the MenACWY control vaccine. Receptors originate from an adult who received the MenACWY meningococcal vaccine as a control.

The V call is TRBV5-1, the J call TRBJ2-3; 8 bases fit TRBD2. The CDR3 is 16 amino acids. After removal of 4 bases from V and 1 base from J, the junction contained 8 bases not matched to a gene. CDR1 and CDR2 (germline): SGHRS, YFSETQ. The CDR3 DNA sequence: TGCGCCAGCAGCCTCGGACTAGCCGGGGGCACAGATACGCAGTATTTT. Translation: CASSLGLAGGTDTQYF. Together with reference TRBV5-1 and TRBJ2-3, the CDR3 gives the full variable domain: KAGVTQTPRYLIKTRGQQVTLSCSPISGHRSVSWYQQTPGQGLQFLFEYFSETQRNKGNFPGRFSGRQFSNSRSEMNVSTLELGDSALYLCASSLGLAGGTDTQYFGPGTRLTVL.

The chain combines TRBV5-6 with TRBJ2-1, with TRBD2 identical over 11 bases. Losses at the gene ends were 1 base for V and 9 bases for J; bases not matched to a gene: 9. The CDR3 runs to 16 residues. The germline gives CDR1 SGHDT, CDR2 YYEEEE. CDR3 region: CASSLFASGRFVEQFF. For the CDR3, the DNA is TGTGCCAGCAGCTTGTTTGCTAGCGGGAGGTTTGTTGAGCAGTTCTTC.

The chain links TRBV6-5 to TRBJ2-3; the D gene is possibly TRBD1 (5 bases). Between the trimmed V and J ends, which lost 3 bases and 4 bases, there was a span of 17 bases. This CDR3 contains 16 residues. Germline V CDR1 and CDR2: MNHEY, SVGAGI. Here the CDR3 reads CASSYTGTNGADTQYF. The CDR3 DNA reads TGTGCCAGCAGTTATACAGGCACCAACGGCGCAGATACGCAGTATTTT.

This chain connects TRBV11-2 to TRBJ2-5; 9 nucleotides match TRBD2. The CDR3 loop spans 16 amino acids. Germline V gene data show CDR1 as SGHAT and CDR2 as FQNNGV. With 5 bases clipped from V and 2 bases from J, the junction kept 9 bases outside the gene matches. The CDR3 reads CASSPLRAGGQETQYF. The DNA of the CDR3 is TGTGCCAGCAGCCCCTTGCGAGCGGGGGGACAAGAGACCCAGTACTTC.

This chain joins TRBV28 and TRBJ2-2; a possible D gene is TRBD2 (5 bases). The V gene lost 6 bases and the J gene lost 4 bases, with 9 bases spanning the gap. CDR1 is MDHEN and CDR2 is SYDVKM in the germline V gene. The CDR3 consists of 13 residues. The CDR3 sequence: CASRLRGTGELFF. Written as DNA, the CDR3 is TGTGCCAGCAGACTCCGGGGCACCGGGGAGCTGTTTTTT.

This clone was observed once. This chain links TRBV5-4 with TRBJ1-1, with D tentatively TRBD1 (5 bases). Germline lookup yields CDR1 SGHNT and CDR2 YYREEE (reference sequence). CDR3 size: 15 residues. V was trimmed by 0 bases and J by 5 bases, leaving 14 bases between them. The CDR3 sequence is CASSLVGGAGTEAFF. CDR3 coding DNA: TGTGCCAGCAGCTTGGTAGGTGGGGCTGGGACTGAAGCTTTCTTT.

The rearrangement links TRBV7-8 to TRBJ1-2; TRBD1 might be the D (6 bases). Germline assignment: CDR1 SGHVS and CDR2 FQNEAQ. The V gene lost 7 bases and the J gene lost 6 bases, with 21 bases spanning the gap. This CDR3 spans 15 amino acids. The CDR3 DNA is TGTGCCAGCACCCTAAAGACGGGGGCAACCGATGGCTACACCTTC. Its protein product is CASTLKTGATDGYTF.

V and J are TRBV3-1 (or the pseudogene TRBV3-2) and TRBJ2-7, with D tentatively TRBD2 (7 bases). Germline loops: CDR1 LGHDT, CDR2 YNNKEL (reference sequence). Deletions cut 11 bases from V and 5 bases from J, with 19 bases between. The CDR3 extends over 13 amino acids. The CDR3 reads CAARGGARNEQYF. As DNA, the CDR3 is TGTGCCGCACGAGGGGGGGCGCGCAACGAGCAGTACTTC.

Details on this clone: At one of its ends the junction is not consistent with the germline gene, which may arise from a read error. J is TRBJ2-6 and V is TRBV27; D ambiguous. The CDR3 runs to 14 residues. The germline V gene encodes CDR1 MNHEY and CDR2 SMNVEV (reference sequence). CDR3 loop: CASRFGLGANVLTF. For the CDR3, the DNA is TGTGCCAGCCGTTTTGGGTTGGGGGCCAACGTCCTGACTTTC.

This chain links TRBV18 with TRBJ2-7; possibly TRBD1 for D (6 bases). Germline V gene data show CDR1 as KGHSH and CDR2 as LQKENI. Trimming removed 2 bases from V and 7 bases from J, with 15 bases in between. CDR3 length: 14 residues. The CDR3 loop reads CASSPTGHPSEQYF. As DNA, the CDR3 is TGTGCCAGCTCACCAACAGGGCACCCCTCGGAGCAGTACTTC.

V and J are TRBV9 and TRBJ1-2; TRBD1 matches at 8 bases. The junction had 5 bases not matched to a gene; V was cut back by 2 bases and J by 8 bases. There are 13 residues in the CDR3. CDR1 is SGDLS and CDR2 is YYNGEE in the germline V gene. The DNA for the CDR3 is TGTGCCAGCAGCGTCCAGGGGGCTTACGGCTACACCTTC. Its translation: CASSVQGAYGYTF.

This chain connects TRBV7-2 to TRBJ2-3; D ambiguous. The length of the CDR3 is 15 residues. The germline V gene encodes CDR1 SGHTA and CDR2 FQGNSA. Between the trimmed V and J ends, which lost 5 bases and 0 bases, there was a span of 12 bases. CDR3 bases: TGTGCCAGCAGCCCTGACTCCGCTAGCACAGATACGCAGTATTTT. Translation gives CASSPDSASTDTQYF.

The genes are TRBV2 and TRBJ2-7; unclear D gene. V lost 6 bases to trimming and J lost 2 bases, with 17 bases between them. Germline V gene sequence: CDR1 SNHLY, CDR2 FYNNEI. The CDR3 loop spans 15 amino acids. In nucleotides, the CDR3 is TGTGCCAGCAGAGCTGGGCTCTCTGGAACCTACGAGCAGTACTTC. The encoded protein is CASRAGLSGTYEQYF. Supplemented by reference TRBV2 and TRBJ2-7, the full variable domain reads EPEVTQTPSHQVTQMGQEVILRCVPISNHLYFYWYRQILGQKVEFLVSFYNNEISEKSEIFDDQFSVERPDGSNFTLKIRSTKLEDSAMYFCASRAGLSGTYEQYFGPGTRLTVT.

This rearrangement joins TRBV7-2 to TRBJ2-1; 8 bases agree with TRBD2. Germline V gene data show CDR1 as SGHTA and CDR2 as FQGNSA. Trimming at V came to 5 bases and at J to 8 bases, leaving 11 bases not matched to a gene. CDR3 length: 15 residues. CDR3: CASSISFSGGYEQFF. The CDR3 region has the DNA TGTGCCAGCAGCATTAGCTTCTCGGGGGGGTATGAGCAGTTCTTC.

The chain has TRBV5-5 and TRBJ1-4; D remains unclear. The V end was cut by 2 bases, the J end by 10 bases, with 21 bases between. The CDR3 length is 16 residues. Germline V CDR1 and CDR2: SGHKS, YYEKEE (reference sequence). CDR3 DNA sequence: TGTGCCAGCAGCTTATCGCCGGGATCCGAAGGAGGAAAACTGTTTTTT. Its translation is CASSLSPGSEGGKLFF.

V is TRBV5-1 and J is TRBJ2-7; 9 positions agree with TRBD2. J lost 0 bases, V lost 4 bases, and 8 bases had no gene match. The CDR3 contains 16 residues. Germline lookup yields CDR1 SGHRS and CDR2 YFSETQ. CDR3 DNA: TGCGCCAGCAGCCCGCAGCGGGAGGCCTTCTCCTACGAGCAGTACTTC. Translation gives CASSPQREAFSYEQYF.

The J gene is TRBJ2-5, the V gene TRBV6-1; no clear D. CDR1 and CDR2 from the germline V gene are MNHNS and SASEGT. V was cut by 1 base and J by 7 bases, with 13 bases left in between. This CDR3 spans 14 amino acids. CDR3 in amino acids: CASSEGSTWGTQYF. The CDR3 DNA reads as TGTGCCAGCAGTGAAGGATCAACCTGGGGGACCCAGTACTTC.

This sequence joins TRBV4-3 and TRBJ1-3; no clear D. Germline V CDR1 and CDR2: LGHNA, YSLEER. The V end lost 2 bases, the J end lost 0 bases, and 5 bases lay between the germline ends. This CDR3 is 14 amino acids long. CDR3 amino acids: CASSQSLSGNTIYF. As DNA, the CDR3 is TGCGCCAGCAGCCAATCCCTCTCTGGAAACACCATATATTTT.

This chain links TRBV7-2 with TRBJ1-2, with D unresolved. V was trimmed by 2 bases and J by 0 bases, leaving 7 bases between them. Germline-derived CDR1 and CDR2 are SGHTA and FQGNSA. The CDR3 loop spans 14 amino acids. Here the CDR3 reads CASSLSVANYGYTF. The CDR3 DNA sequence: TGTGCCAGCAGCTTAAGCGTCGCTAACTATGGCTACACCTTC.

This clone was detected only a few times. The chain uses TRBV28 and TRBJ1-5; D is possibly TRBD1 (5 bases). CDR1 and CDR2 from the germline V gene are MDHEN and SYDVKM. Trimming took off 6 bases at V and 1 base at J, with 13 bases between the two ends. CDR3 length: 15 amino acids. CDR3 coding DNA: TGTGCCAGCAGCCCCCCCCGGGGGAGCAATCAGCCCCAGCATTTT. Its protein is CASSPPRGSNQPQHF. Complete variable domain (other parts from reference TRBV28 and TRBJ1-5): DVKVTQSSRYLVKRTGEKVFLECVQDMDHENMFWYRQDPGLGLRLIYFSYDVKMKEKGDIPEGYSVSREKKERFSLILESASTNQTSMYLCASSPPRGSNQPQHFGDGTRLSIL.

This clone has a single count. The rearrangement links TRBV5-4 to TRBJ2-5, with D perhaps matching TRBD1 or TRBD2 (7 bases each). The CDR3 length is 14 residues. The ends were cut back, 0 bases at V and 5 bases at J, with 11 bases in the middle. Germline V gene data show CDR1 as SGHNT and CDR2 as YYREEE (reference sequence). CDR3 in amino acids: CASSLGQGGETQYF. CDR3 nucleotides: TGTGCCAGCAGCTTGGGGCAGGGGGGGGAGACCCAGTACTTC.

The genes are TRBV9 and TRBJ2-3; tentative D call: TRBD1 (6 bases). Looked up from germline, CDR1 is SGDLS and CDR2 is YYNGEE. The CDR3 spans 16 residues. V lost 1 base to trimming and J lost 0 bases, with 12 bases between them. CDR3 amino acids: CASSVTGMSSTDTQYF. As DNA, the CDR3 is TGTGCCAGCAGCGTAACAGGGATGTCTAGCACAGATACGCAGTATTTT.

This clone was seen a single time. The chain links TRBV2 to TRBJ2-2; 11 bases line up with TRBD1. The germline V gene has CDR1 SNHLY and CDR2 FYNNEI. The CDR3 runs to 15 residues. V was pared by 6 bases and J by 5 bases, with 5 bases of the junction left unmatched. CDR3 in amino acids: CASRPGTGGTGELFF. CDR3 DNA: TGTGCCAGCAGACCCGGGACAGGGGGTACCGGGGAGCTGTTTTTT.

The CDR3 sequence: CASSLRHSGDAGYTF. The CDR3 bases are TGTGCCAGCAGCTTACGACACTCGGGGGATGCTGGCTACACCTTC. The chain couples TRBV7-3 to TRBJ1-2; D is possibly TRBD1 (5 bases). The CDR3 runs to 15 residues. Germline CDR1 reads SGHTA; CDR2 reads FQGTGA. V was clipped by 2 bases and J by 7 bases, with 17 bases between them.

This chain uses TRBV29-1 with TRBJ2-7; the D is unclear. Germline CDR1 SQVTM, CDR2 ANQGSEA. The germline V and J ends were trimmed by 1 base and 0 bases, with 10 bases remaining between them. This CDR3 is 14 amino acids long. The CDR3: CSVEGPSSSYEQYF. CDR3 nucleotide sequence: TGCAGCGTTGAAGGACCGTCGAGCTCCTACGAGCAGTACTTC.